The entry that follows covers one T cell receptor (beta chain) sequence. There were TCR beta CDR3 regions amplified from RNA transcripts. When the TCR CDR3 underwent first-round RT-PCR, the HTBI primer set was used. In TCRdb, the multiplex PCR reads were re-called with MiXCR into one record per CDR3 protein. Of fewer than 800,000 distinct CDR3 sequences listed, around 17% are singletons. This sample was taken from a study of T cells in Graves' hyperthyroidism and ophthalmopathy. Germline CDR1 MDHEN, CDR2 SYDVKM. Trimming removed 6 bases from V and 4 bases from J, with 10 bases in between. The CDR3 runs 12 residues. The patients, who ranged from 18 to 65 in age, presented with newly diagnosed hyperthyroidism lasting under 2 months.

The sequence came from a man between 18 and 29 years old with Graves' hyperthyroidism. Sequencing was carried out using blood. This chain joins TRBV28 and TRBJ2-7, with D hard to call. The CDR3 sequence is CASSHVVYEQYF. The DNA for the CDR3 is TGTGCCAGCAGCCACGTGGTTTACGAGCAGTACTTC.